This T cell receptor (beta chain) was recorded in a study of blood T cell repertoires in COVID-19. Study details: PBMCs, B-cell-depleted T cells, or T cells were the source of the cDNA or gDNA that made up the material.

In the source study's methods: Amplification of reference gene primers was used by the study to estimate nucleated cell counts. This table comes from immunoSEQ multiplex PCR, and its TCRdb copy is limited to in-frame clones, with some not included. That table is the source of V, J and clone size, and D and trimming were worked out from the DNA. Seen here are approximately 200,000 clones, about 85% observed once, and the top ten hold 2.1%. V dropped 4 bases and J dropped 4; count of bases not matched to a gene: 7. Per the germline V gene, CDR1 is SGHDT and CDR2 is YYEEEE. The CDR3 is 16 residues long.

Input material: peripheral blood. This chain joins TRBV5-6 and TRBJ2-2, with 10 bases fitting TRBD1. This TCR was sampled from a man between 65 and 85 years old with active or convalescent COVID-19. The CDR3 DNA follows: TGTGCCAGCAGCCTCCGGGACAGGGGCCCCACCGGGGAGCTGTTTTTT. It yields the protein CASSLRDRGPTGELFF.